This T cell receptor beta chain was identified during a study of T cells in Graves' hyperthyroidism and ophthalmopathy. Trimming removed 7 bases at V and 4 bases at J, with 12 bases between. The length of the CDR3 is 13 residues. Germline V lookup: CDR1 KGHDR, CDR2 SFDVKD. Not enrolled were patients with uncontrolled infection, other autoimmune disease, pregnancy or lactation. The investigators amplified TCR beta CDR3 regions from RNA transcripts. In the first-round RT-PCR of the TCR CDR3, the HTBI primer set was used. Via MiXCR, TCRdb re-called the multiplex PCR reads, giving one row per CDR3 protein. Among hundreds of thousands of distinct CDR3 sequences, approximately 42% were seen once, and the ten largest hold 7% to 7.5%. Study conclusions and caveats: The majority of expanded thyroid clonotypes above 0.001 also appeared in blood. Stable hyperthyroidism and ophthalmopathy were separated using 13 V-J signatures. Ophthalmopathy was predicted by the model a median of roughly 6 months ahead of onset.

In this sample, this clonotype turned up a few times. Its antigen is not known. The chain uses TRBV24-1 and TRBJ1-2, with D possibly TRBD1 on 5 matching bases. The source is an adult man with Graves' disease, either hyperthyroidism or ophthalmopathy (not recorded which). The material sequenced was peripheral blood or thyroid tissue (not recorded which). CDR3 in amino acids: CATSGTGTYGYTF. The CDR3 DNA is TGTGCCACCAGCGGGACGGGGACCTATGGCTACACCTTC.